This is a list of T cell receptor beta chains from one sample in a study of shared clonotypes between healthy human individuals. Profiling relied on immunoSEQ multiplex PCR, and the TCRdb table lists in-frame clones only, not all of them. The top ten hold around 1.8% of the sample, which has about 2.1 million clones, 80% to 95% seen once. Sequences were obtained from naive CD8+ T cells from PBMCs. Receptor source: a man between 18 and 35 years old in good health. Some clones in this sample may be carry-over from other donors' samples. Both conserved end residues are part of each CDR3. Fields, in order: clone size, J gene, D gene, V gene, CDR3 protein, CDR3 DNA. A D gene is named only where the DNA matches it firmly. Clone sizes are given selectively: once, few, many, or a class where the clone is expanded.

>.|TRBJ2-3|.|TRBV27
CASSPYPLGQTSTYTDTQYF
TGTGCCAGCAGTCCCTATCCCCTCGGGCAGACCTCTACTTACACAGATACGCAGTATTTT
>.|TRBJ2-7|.|TRBV28
CASRQEYFTSYEQYF
TGTGCCAGCAGGCAGGAGTACTTTACTTCTTACGAGCAGTACTTC
>.|TRBJ2-1|.|TRBV7-6
CASSLGGTSNEQFF
TGTGCCAGCAGCTTAGGGGGAACGAGCAATGAGCAGTTCTTC
>.|TRBJ2-1|TRBD2|TRBV27
CASSFRASGYNEQFF
TGTGCCAGCAGTTTTAGGGCTAGCGGGTACAATGAGCAGTTCTTC
>.|TRBJ1-1|.|TRBV5-1
CASSLSVNTEAFF
TGCGCCAGCAGCTTGTCGGTGAACACTGAAGCTTTCTTT
>.|TRBJ2-5|.|TRBV28
CASQPRKETQYF
TGTGCCAGCCAACCCAGGAAAGAGACCCAGTACTTC
>.|TRBJ1-3|.|TRBV6-1
CASSEMQWWQGSSGNTIYF
TGTGCCAGCAGTGAAATGCAGTGGTGGCAGGGGAGCTCTGGAAACACCATATATTTT
>.|TRBJ2-1|.|TRBV9
CASSVDDPTPYNEQFF
TGTGCCAGCAGCGTAGATGACCCAACGCCCTACAATGAGCAGTTCTTC
>.|TRBJ2-1|.|TRBV5-1
CASSFNGNEQFF
TGCGCCAGCAGCTTCAATGGAAATGAGCAGTTCTTC
>.|TRBJ2-7|.|TRBV28
CASSFLLAGASNEQYF
TGTGCCAGCAGTTTCCTTCTGGCGGGGGCTTCAAACGAGCAGTACTTC
>.|TRBJ1-4|.|TRBV11-2
CASSAWDANTNEKLFF
TGTGCCAGCAGCGCATGGGACGCAAACACTAATGAAAAACTGTTTTTT
>once|TRBJ2-7|.|TRBV6-6
CASTPEGESYEQYF
TGTGCCAGCACCCCGGAGGGAGAATCCTACGAGCAGTACTTC
>once|TRBJ1-1|.|TRBV19
CASSLGRYTEAFF
TGTGCCAGTAGCCTTGGGCGTTACACTGAAGCTTTCTTT
>.|TRBJ2-7|.|TRBV9
CASSVEGGIPSYEQYF
TGTGCCAGCAGCGTAGAAGGCGGGATTCCCTCCTACGAGCAGTACTTC
>.|TRBJ2-1|.|TRBV15
CATSRPRLNYNEQFF
TGTGCCACCAGCAGGCCTAGGCTGAACTACAATGAGCAGTTCTTC
>.|TRBJ2-2|TRBD1|TRBV5-6
CASETGPNTGELFF
TGTGCCAGCGAGACAGGGCCGAACACCGGGGAGCTGTTTTTT
>.|TRBJ2-1|TRBD2|TRBV28
CASRATGTIYNEQFF
TGTGCCAGCAGGGCTACCGGGACTATTTACAATGAGCAGTTCTTC
>.|TRBJ1-5|.|TRBV30
CAWSFRNSNQPQHF
TGTGCCTGGAGCTTCAGAAATAGCAATCAGCCCCAGCATTTT
>.|TRBJ2-1|.|TRBV27
CASSNAPLGYNEQFF
TGTGCCAGCAGCAACGCCCCGTTGGGCTACAATGAGCAGTTCTTC
>.|TRBJ2-1|.|TRBV4-3
CASSQVPGDEQFF
TGCGCCAGCAGCCAAGTTCCGGGCGATGAGCAGTTCTTC
>once|TRBJ1-2|TRBD1|TRBV27
CASSFLGQGGFNYGYTF
TGTGCCAGCAGTTTCCTAGGACAGGGAGGATTCAACTATGGCTACACCTTC
>.|TRBJ2-1|TRBD2|TRBV28
CASSPRLAGYNEQFF
TGTGCCAGCAGTCCTAGACTAGCGGGATACAATGAGCAGTTCTTC
>.|TRBJ2-7|.|TRBV5-1
CASSLVAASSYEQYF
TGCGCCAGCAGCTTGGTGGCGGCGAGCTCCTACGAGCAGTACTTC
>.|TRBJ1-2|.|TRBV5-8
CASSLVLTGLNYGYTF
TGTGCCAGCAGCTTGGTTCTGACAGGACTAAACTATGGCTACACCTTC
>.|TRBJ2-7|.|TRBV5-6
CASSHFFHERASSYEQYF
TGTGCCAGCAGTCATTTCTTCCACGAGCGGGCGAGCTCCTACGAGCAGTACTTC
>.|TRBJ2-2|.|TRBV27
CASSSTGVGVTGELFF
TGTGCCAGCAGTTCGACGGGAGTTGGGGTCACCGGGGAGCTGTTTTTT
>.|TRBJ2-7|TRBD2|TRBV27
CASSLTVAGASEQYF
TGTGCCAGCAGTTTGACTGTAGCGGGAGCCTCCGAGCAGTACTTC
>.|TRBJ2-1|.|TRBV7-8
CASSPGIMTYNEQFF
TGTGCCAGCAGCCCCGGGATTATGACGTACAATGAGCAGTTCTTC
>.|TRBJ2-1|.|TRBV7-8
CASSLKAGRSSYNEQFF
TGTGCCAGCAGCTTAAAAGCAGGGCGAAGCTCCTACAATGAGCAGTTCTTC
>.|TRBJ2-3|.|TRBV19
CASTLTGTDTQYF
TGTGCCAGTACCCTGACAGGCACAGATACGCAGTATTTT
>.|TRBJ2-1|.|TRBV19
CASSIYDANEQFF
TGTGCCAGTAGTATATATGACGCCAATGAGCAGTTCTTC
>.|TRBJ2-7|TRBD2|TRBV28
CASKLGLAEGSSSYEQYF
TGTGCCAGCAAACTGGGACTAGCGGAGGGATCGAGCTCCTACGAGCAGTACTTC
>.|TRBJ2-6|.|TRBV10-3
CAISDPPAGSRSGANVLTF
TGTGCCATCAGTGACCCGCCGGCAGGTAGTCGCTCTGGGGCCAACGTCCTGACTTTC
>once|TRBJ2-3|TRBD1|TRBV18
CASSPRDRVQDTQYF
TGTGCCAGCTCACCACGGGACAGGGTTCAGGATACGCAGTATTTT
>.|TRBJ2-1|.|TRBV7-9
CASSSKWESRDEQFF
TGTGCCAGCAGCTCAAAATGGGAGAGTCGGGATGAGCAGTTCTTC
>.|TRBJ2-2|TRBD1|TRBV9
CASSVGTGDGTGELFF
TGTGCCAGCAGCGTAGGGACAGGGGACGGCACCGGGGAGCTGTTTTTT
>.|TRBJ1-2|TRBD1|TRBV29-1
CSVRQGALEYGYTF
TGCAGCGTCCGACAGGGGGCTTTGGAATATGGCTACACCTTC
>.|TRBJ2-7|TRBD1|TRBV28
CASTPPDRSYEQYF
TGTGCCAGCACCCCGCCGGACAGGAGTTACGAGCAGTACTTC
>.|TRBJ2-2|.|TRBV6-5
CASKEGGELFF
TGTGCCAGCAAAGAAGGTGGGGAGCTGTTTTTT
>.|TRBJ2-6|.|TRBV23-1
CAAPGANVLTF
TGCGCCGCCCCCGGGGCCAACGTCCTGACTTTC
>.|TRBJ2-3|TRBD1|TRBV6-4
CASRGQGADTQYF
TGTGCCAGCAGAGGACAGGGCGCAGATACGCAGTATTTT
>.|TRBJ1-1|.|TRBV28
CASSVGFGFRTEAFF
TGTGCCAGCAGTGTCGGTTTTGGATTCCGGACTGAAGCTTTCTTT
>.|TRBJ2-2|TRBD2|TRBV13
CASSPKGTSGSQATGELFF
TGTGCCAGCAGCCCAAAGGGAACTAGCGGGAGCCAAGCCACCGGGGAGCTGTTTTTT
>.|TRBJ2-5|.|TRBV4-1
CASSQATVPETQYF
TGCGCCAGCAGCCAGGCGACAGTGCCAGAGACCCAGTACTTC
>once|TRBJ2-3|TRBD1|TRBV27
CASSSGTGYLSTDTQYF
TGTGCCAGCAGTTCCGGGACAGGGTACCTATCCACAGATACGCAGTATTTT
>.|TRBJ2-5|TRBD2|TRBV19
CASSAGLAGRETQYF
TGTGCCAGTAGTGCGGGACTAGCGGGAAGAGAGACCCAGTACTTC